Here is one TCR beta chain with its context. The sample is drawn from a study of blood T cell repertoires in COVID-19. As for the study in general: The samples span acute and convalescent COVID-19 from the United States, Italy and Spain. Nucleic acid was either cDNA or gDNA, and it came from T cells, B-cell-depleted T cells, or PBMCs.

In the authors' workflow: Researchers report that nucleated cell counts were estimated from reference gene primer amplification. Clones were sequenced by immunoSEQ multiplex PCR, and TCRdb holds only the in-frame ones, with some missing. The DNA was the basis for D and trimming; V, J and clone size are from that table. Here the sample spans approximately 210,000 clones, more than 75% being singletons. V shed 1 base, J shed 5 bases, and the junction held 7 bases outside the gene matches. CDR3 length: 17 residues. Germline values: CDR1 MNHNS, CDR2 SASEGT. Sequencing input: peripheral blood. J is TRBJ2-5 and V is TRBV6-1; 13 positions agree with TRBD2. The source of this sequence is a woman between 35 and 50 years old with acute or convalescent COVID-19. CDR3 in DNA: TGTGCCAGCAGTGAAGTACTAGCGGGAGGGCCGAGCGAGACCCAGTACTTC. This gives the protein CASSEVLAGGPSETQYF.